The 10 T cell receptor beta chains below come from one sample, sequenced in a study of OX40 agonist ivuxolimab in advanced cancers. Method: immunoSEQ multiplex PCR; TCRdb's copy keeps in-frame clones and lacks some. The repertoire includes about 31,000 clones, 90% to 95% of them detected once, and about 25% sits in the top ten. The sequences come from CD4+ or CD8+ T cells sorted from blood, collected in a trial of the OX40 agonist ivuxolimab. All receptors derive from an adult with an advanced solid tumor such as melanoma, head and neck, liver or kidney cancer.

The V gene is TRBV19, the J gene TRBJ1-1; 7 nucleotides match TRBD1. This CDR3 spans 14 amino acids. CDR1 is LNHDA and CDR2 is SQIVND in the germline V gene (reference sequence). The V gene end was trimmed by 5 bases and the J gene end by 2 bases; junction bases not matched to a gene: 5. The CDR3 spells CASSPWTGNTEAFF. The CDR3 coding sequence is TGTGCCAGTAGTCCCTGGACAGGAAACACTGAAGCTTTCTTT. The full variable domain, in which reference TRBV19 and TRBJ1-1 provide the parts outside the CDR3, is DGGITQSPKYLFRKEGQNVTLSCEQNLNHDAMYWYRQDPGQGLRLIYYSQIVNDFQKGDIAEGYSVSREKKESFPLTVTSAQKNPTAFYLCASSPWTGNTEAFFGQGTRLTVV.

The gene calls are TRBV5-4 and TRBJ1-1; a possible D gene is TRBD1 (6 bases). Germline assignment: CDR1 SGHNT and CDR2 YYREEE (reference sequence). There are 18 residues in the CDR3. V dropped 2 bases and J dropped 0 bases, with 20 bases sitting between them. The CDR3 DNA is TGTGCCAGCAGCTTTGGCTTAGGGAAAGGGGGGATGAACACTGAAGCTTTCTTT. Translating gives CASSFGLGKGGMNTEAFF.

This clone was seen once. The CDR3 nucleotides are TGTGCCAGTAGCCTGGGACAGGGAAGCAATCAGCCCCAGCATTTT. Residues: CASSLGQGSNQPQHF. The chain employs TRBV19 and TRBJ1-5, with 9 bases lining up with TRBD1. The J segment lost 1 base and the V segment lost 6 bases, leaving 4 bases of the junction unmatched. CDR1 is LNHDA and CDR2 is SQIVND in the germline V gene (reference sequence). There are 15 residues in the CDR3.

This chain links TRBV4-1 with TRBJ2-1, with 7 bases that match TRBD1. This CDR3 spans 13 amino acids. The V segment lost 10 bases and the J segment 6 bases; nucleotides outside the gene matches: 9. Per germline, CDR1 MGHRA and CDR2 YSYEKL. Written as DNA, the CDR3 is TGCGCCACTCACCGGGACAGTGCCAATGAGCAGTTCTTC. It encodes CATHRDSANEQFF.

V usage is TRBV30 and J usage is TRBJ2-3, with 7 bases identical to TRBD2. This CDR3 is built from 13 residues. J gave up 0 bases and V 4 bases, and 1 base lay outside the gene matches. Germline V gives CDR1 GTSNPN, CDR2 SVGIG (reference sequence). The CDR3 DNA reads TGTGCCTGGACGGGGGGAAGCACAGATACGCAGTATTTT. As protein: CAWTGGSTDTQYF. The full variable domain, its missing parts supplied by reference TRBV30 and TRBJ2-3, is SQTIHQWPATLVQPVGSPLSLECTVEGTSNPNLYWYRQAAGRGLQLLFYSVGIGQISSEVPQNLSASRPQDRQFILSSKKLLLSDSGFYLCAWTGGSTDTQYFGPGTRLTVL.

The chain is built from TRBV1 and TRBJ2-7; TRBD2, the table's D call, was not compared with the DNA. TRBV1 is a known pseudogene. The CDR3 consists of 14 residues. The CDR3 sequence is CTSSQEERAVEQYF. CDR3 sequence (DNA): TGCACCAGCAGCCAAGAAGAGAGGGCTGTCGAGCAGTACTTC.

By sample fraction, this clone is medium-sized. The chain combines TRBV4-1 with TRBJ1-1; maybe TRBD1 (5 bases). There are 11 residues in the CDR3. Germline-derived CDR1 and CDR2 are MGHRA and YSYEKL. The V end lost 8 bases, the J end lost 8 bases, and 12 bases lay between the germline ends. CDR3 in DNA: TGCGCCAGCTCAGGGCAAGTGGAAGCTTTCTTT. Translating gives CASSGQVEAFF.

This clone appeared once. CDR3: CASSQWNPRSAYGYTF. CDR3 in DNA: TGTGCCAGCAGCCAATGGAATCCGCGTTCAGCCTATGGCTACACCTTC. The chain combines TRBV16 with TRBJ1-2; D uncertain. The V end was cut by 1 base, the J end by 4 bases, with 16 bases between. This CDR3 spans 16 amino acids. Germline V CDR1 and CDR2: KGHSY, FQNENV.

This clone turned up a few times. The chain links TRBV1 to TRBJ1-5; the DNA was not compared with TRBD1, the D call given in the table. TRBV1 is a pseudogene. The CDR3 consists of 21 residues. The DNA of the CDR3 is TGCACCAGCAGCCCTTACAACAAGGGGGCGAAGAATCCCCAACGCAATCAGCCCCAGCATTTT. Translation: CTSSPYNKGAKNPQRNQPQHF.

V usage is TRBV5-4 and J usage is TRBJ1-1, with a possible D match to TRBD1 (5 bases). Germline lookup yields CDR1 SGHNT and CDR2 YYREEE (reference sequence). The CDR3 runs 12 residues. V lost 1 base and J 9 bases, leaving 10 bases between the germline ends. The CDR3 spells CASSLSRDQAFF. DNA of the CDR3: TGTGCCAGCAGCTTGTCAAGGGACCAAGCTTTCTTT.